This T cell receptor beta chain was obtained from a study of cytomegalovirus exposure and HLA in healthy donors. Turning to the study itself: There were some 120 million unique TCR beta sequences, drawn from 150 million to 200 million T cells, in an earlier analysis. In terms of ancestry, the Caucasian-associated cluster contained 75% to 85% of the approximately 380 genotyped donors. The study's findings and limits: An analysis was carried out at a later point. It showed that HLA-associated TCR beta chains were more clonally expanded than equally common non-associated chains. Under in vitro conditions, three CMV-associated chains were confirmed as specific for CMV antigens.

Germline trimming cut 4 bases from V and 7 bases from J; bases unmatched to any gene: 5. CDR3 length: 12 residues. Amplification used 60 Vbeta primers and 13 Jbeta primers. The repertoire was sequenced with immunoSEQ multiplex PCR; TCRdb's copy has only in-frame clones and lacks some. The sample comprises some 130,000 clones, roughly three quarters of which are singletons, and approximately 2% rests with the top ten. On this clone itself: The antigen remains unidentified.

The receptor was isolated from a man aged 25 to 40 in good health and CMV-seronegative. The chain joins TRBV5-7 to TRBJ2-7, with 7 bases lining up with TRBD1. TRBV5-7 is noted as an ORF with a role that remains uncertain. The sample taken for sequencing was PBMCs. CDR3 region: CASSIAGGEQYF. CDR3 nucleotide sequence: TGTGCCAGCAGCATAGCAGGGGGAGAGCAGTACTTC.